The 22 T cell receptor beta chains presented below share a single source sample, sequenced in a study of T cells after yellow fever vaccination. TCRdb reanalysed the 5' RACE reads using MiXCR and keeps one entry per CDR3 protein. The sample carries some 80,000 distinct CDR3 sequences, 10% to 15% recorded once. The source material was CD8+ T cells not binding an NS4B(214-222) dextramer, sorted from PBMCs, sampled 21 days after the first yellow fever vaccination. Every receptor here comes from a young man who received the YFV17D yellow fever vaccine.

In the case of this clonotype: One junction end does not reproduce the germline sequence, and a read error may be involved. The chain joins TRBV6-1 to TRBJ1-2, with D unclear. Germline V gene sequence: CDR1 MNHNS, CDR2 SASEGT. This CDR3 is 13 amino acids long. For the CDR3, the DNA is TGTGCCAGCATTGAAGGGTCGAGCTATGGCTACACCTTC. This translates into CASIEGSSYGYTF.

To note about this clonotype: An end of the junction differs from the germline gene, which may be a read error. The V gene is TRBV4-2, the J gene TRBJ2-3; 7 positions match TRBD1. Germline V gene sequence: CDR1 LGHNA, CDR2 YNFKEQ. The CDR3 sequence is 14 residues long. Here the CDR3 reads CAGSPTGGTDTQYF. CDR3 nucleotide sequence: TGTGCCGGCAGCCCCACAGGGGGCACAGATACGCAGTATTTT.

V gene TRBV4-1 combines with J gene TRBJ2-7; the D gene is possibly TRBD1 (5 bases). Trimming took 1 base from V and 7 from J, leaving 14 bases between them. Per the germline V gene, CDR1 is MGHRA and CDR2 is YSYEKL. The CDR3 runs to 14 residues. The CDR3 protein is CASSQVDIGLEQYF. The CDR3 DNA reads TGCGCCAGCAGCCAAGTGGACATTGGTTTGGAGCAGTACTTC.

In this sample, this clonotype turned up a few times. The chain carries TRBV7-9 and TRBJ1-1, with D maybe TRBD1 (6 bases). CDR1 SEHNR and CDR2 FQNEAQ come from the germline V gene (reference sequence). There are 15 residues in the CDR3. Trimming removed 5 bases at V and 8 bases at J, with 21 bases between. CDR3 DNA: TGTGCCAGCAGCCAGACTTTTTCAACCGGGACAGAAGCTTTCTTT. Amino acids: CASSQTFSTGTEAFF.

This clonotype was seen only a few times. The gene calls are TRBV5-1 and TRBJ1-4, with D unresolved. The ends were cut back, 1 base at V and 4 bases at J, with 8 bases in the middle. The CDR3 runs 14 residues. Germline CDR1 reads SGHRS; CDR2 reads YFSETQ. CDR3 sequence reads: CASSLWAVNEKLFF. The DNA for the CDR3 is TGCGCCAGCAGCTTGTGGGCAGTTAATGAAAAACTGTTTTTT.

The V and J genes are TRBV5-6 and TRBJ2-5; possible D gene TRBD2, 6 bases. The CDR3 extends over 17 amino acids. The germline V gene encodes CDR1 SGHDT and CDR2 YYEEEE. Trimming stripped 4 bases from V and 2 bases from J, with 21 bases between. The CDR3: CASSEEEGPTDQETQYF. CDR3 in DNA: TGTGCCAGCAGCGAGGAGGAGGGCCCGACTGATCAAGAGACCCAGTACTTC.

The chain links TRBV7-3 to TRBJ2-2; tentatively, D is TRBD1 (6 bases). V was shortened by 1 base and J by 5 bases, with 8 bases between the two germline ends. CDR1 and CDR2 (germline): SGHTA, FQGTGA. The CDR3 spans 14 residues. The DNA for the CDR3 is TGTGCCAGCAGCTTAAGGACAGTGACCGGGGAGCTGTTTTTT. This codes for CASSLRTVTGELFF.

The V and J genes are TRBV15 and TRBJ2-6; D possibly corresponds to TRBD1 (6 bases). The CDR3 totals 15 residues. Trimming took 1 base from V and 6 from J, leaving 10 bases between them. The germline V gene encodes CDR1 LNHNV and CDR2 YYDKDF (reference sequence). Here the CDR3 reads CATSRGGGPANVLTF. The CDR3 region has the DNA TGTGCCACCAGCAGAGGAGGGGGACCGGCCAACGTCCTGACTTTC.

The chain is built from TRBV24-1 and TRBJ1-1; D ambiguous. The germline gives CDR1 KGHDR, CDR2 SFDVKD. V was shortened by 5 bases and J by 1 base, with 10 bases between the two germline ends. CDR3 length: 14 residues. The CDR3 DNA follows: TGTGCCACCAGTGTCGACGGGCAGAACACTGAAGCTTTCTTT. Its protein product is CATSVDGQNTEAFF.

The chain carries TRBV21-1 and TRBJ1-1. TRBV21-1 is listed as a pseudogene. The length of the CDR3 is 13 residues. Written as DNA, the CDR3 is TGTGCCAGCAGCCCCAGGCAGAACACTGAAGCTTTCTTT. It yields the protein CASSPRQNTEAFF.

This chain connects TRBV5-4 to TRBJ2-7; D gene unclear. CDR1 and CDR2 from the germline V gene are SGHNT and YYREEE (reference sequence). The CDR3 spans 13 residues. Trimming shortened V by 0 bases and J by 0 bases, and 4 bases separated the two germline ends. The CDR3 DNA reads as TGTGCCAGCAGCTTGGATAACTCCTACGAGCAGTACTTC. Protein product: CASSLDNSYEQYF. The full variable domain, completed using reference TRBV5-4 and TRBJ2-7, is ETGVTQSPTHLIKTRGQQVTLRCSSQSGHNTVSWYQQALGQGPQFIFQYYREEENGRGNFPPRFSGLQFPNYSSELNVNALELDDSALYLCASSLDNSYEQYFGPGTRLTVT.

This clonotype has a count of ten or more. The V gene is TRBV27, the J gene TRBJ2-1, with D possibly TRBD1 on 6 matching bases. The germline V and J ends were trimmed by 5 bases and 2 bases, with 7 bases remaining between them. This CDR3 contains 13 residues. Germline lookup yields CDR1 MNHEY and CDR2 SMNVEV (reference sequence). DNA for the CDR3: TGTGCCAGCAGTCAGGGGCCCTACAATGAGCAGTTCTTC. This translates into CASSQGPYNEQFF.

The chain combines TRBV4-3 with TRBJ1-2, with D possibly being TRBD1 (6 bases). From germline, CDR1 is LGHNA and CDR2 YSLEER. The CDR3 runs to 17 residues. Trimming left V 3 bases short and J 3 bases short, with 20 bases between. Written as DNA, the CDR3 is TGCGCCAGCAGCCAGACCGATCAGGGGTATGGGGACTATGGCTACACCTTC. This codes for CASSQTDQGYGDYGYTF.

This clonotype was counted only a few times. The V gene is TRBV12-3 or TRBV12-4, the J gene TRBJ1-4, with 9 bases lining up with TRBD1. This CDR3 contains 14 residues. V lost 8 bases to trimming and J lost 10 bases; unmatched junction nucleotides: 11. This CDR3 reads CASGPTGGFGKLFF. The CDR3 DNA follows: TGTGCCAGCGGCCCTACAGGGGGCTTTGGAAAACTGTTTTTT.

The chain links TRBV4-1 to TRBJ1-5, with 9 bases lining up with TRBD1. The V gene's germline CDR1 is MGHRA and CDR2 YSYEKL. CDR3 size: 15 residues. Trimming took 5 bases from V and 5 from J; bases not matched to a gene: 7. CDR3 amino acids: CASSEGQGRDQPQHF. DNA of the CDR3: TGCGCCAGCAGCGAAGGACAGGGGAGAGATCAGCCCCAGCATTTT.

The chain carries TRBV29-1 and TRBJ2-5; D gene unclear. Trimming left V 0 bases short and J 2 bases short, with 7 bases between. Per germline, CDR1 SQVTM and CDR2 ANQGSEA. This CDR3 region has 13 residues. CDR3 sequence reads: CSVEEGQQETQYF. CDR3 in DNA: TGCAGCGTTGAAGAAGGGCAACAAGAGACCCAGTACTTC.

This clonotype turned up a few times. The CDR3 loop reads CASSFRGLASNEQFF. The CDR3 region has the DNA TGTGCCAGCAGTTTTAGGGGACTAGCCTCCAATGAGCAGTTCTTC. The rearrangement links TRBV12-3 or TRBV12-4 to TRBJ2-1, with TRBD2 matching over 9 bases. The J segment lost 6 bases and the V segment lost 3 bases, leaving 6 bases of the junction unmatched. There are 15 residues in the CDR3.

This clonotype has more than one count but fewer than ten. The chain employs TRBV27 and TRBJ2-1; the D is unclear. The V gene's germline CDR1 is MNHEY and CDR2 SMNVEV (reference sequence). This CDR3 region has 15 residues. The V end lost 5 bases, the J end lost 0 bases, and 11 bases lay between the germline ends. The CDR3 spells CASSTLPSSYNEQFF. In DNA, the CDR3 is TGTGCCAGCAGTACCCTCCCGAGCTCCTACAATGAGCAGTTCTTC.

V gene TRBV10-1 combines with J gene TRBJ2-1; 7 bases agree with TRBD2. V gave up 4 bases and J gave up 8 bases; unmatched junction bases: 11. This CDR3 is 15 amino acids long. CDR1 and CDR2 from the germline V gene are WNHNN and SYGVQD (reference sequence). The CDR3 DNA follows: TGCGCCAGCAGTGTAGGGCTAGCGGATTATCATGAGCAGTTCTTC. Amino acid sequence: CASSVGLADYHEQFF.

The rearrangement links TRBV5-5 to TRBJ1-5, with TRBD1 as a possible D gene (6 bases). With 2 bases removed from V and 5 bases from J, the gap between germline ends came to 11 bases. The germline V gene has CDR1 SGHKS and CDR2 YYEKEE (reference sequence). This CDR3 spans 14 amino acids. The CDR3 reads CASSLGGGDQPQHF. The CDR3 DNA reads TGTGCCAGCAGCTTAGGGGGGGGCGATCAGCCCCAGCATTTT.

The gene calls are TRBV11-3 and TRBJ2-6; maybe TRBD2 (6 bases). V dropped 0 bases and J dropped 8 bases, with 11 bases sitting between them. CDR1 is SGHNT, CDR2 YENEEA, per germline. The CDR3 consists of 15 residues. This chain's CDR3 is CASSLDEGTPNVLTF. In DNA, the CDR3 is TGTGCCAGCAGCTTAGATGAGGGGACTCCCAACGTCCTGACTTTC.

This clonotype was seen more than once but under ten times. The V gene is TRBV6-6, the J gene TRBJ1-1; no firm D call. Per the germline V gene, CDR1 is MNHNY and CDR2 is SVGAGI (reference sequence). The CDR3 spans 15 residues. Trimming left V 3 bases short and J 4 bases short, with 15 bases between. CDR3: CASSYAGDLGTEAFF. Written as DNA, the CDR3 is TGTGCCAGCAGTTATGCGGGCGACCTGGGCACTGAAGCTTTCTTT.